The present T cell receptor (beta chain) was sequenced within a study of OX40 agonist ivuxolimab in advanced cancers. Looking at the study overall: With a range of roughly 23 to 85, age averaged approximately 64 years, and 65% to 90% were male. Study results and limitations: Clonal expansion by week 6 occurred in CD4+ and CD8+ blood T cells (at 0.1 to 3.0 mg/kg).

The data were produced by immunoSEQ multiplex PCR, yet TCRdb's version contains in-frame clones alone and is incomplete. The sample lists around 18,000 clones, around 87% seen once, with roughly 34% in the top ten. This clone was seen only a few times. Its cognate antigen is unknown. V was clipped by 1 base and J by 3 bases, with 13 bases between them. This CDR3 spans 15 amino acids. Germline V gene lookup returns CDR1 LNHDA and CDR2 SQIVND (reference sequence). No patient had autoimmune disease or received systemic immunosuppression. The sequence derives from an adult with an advanced solid tumor such as melanoma, head and neck, liver or kidney cancer. The sample in question was CD4+ or CD8+ T cells sorted from blood, obtained in a trial of the OX40 agonist ivuxolimab. The chain recombines TRBV19 with TRBJ2-7, with a possible D match to TRBD2 (6 bases). The DNA of the CDR3 is TGTGCCAGTAGTATAGTGGGAGGATTCGACTACGAGCAGTACTTC. Translated, it gives CASSIVGGFDYEQYF.